The entry below gives a single TCR beta chain sequence along with its context. Its antigen is as yet unknown. Germline loops: CDR1 SNHLY, CDR2 FYNNEI. This CDR3 is 14 amino acids long. The ends lost 7 bases at V and 2 bases at J; junction bases unmatched: 4. This sample is part of a study of cytomegalovirus exposure and HLA in healthy donors. Notes on the study in general: Several V segments, TRBV6-2 and TRBV6-3 among them, could not be told apart and were dropped. One variant, a missense change in DCLRE1C, was linked in a later analysis to TCR beta V- and J-gene trimming.

PCR amplification relied on 60 Vbeta primers (plus 13 Jbeta primers). Repertoires were generated with immunoSEQ multiplex PCR, while TCRdb's copy carries only in-frame clones and drops some. The sample has under 150,000 clones, roughly 78% seen once. The clonotype originates from a woman aged 40 to 50 in good health and CMV-seronegative. The chain carries TRBV2 and TRBJ2-1; 8 bases match TRBD1. Sequencing was done on a sample of PBMCs. In DNA, the CDR3 is TGTGCCAGCATTGACAGGGGCCCCTACAATGAGCAGTTCTTC. This codes for CASIDRGPYNEQFF.